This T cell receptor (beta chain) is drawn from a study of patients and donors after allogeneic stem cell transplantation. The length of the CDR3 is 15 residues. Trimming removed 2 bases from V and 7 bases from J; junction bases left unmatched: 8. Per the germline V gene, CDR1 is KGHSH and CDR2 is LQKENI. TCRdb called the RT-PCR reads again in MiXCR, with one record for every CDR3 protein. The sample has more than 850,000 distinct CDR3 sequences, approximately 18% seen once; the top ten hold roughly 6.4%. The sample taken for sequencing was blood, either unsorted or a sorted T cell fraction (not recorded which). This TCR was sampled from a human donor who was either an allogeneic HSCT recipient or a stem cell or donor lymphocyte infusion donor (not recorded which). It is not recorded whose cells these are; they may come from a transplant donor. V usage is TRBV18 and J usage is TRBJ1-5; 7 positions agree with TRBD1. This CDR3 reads CASSPETGPRQPQHF. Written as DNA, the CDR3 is TGTGCCAGCTCACCAGAGACAGGGCCACGGCAGCCCCAGCATTTT.